The 21 T cell receptor beta chains below come from one sample, sequenced in a study of cytomegalovirus exposure and HLA in healthy donors. The primer mix had 60 Vbeta and 13 Jbeta primers. Generated by immunoSEQ multiplex PCR, the TCRdb table keeps only in-frame clones and is missing some. The repertoire includes 140,000 to 150,000 clones, around 80% of them detected once, and less than 3% sits in the top ten. Sequencing was carried out using PBMCs. Receptor source: a female donor in good health and CMV-seronegative.

The chain links TRBV11-2 to TRBJ1-3; TRBD1 might be the D (5 bases). V lost 0 bases, J lost 9 bases, and 9 bases lay in between. CDR1 is SGHAT and CDR2 is FQNNGV in the germline V gene. CDR3 size: 13 residues. CDR3 in amino acids: CASSLEGESTIYF. CDR3 sequence (DNA): TGTGCCAGCAGCTTAGAAGGGGAAAGCACCATATATTTT.

V usage is TRBV5-1 and J usage is TRBJ1-2; the D gene is possibly TRBD1 (5 bases). CDR1 SGHRS and CDR2 YFSETQ come from the germline V gene. The CDR3 covers 13 residues. V was trimmed by 0 bases and J by 7 bases, leaving 10 bases between them. DNA of the CDR3: TGCGCCAGCAGCTTGGTGGGGCTCAGTGGCTACACCTTC. As protein: CASSLVGLSGYTF. Based on the CDR3 plus reference TRBV5-1 and TRBJ1-2, the full variable domain is KAGVTQTPRYLIKTRGQQVTLSCSPISGHRSVSWYQQTPGQGLQFLFEYFSETQRNKGNFPGRFSGRQFSNSRSEMNVSTLELGDSALYLCASSLVGLSGYTFGSGTRLTVV.

There are a few counts of this clone. V is TRBV19 and J is TRBJ2-4; no clear D gene. The germline V gene has CDR1 LNHDA and CDR2 SQIVND (reference sequence). This CDR3 has 12 residues. The V and J ends lost 5 bases and 8 bases respectively, with 10 bases between them. The CDR3 DNA sequence: TGTGCCAGTAGTTCCCCCCGGGACATTCAGTACTTC. It codes for CASSSPRDIQYF.

This chain links TRBV6-1 with TRBJ1-2; 7 bases are shared with TRBD1. CDR3 size: 15 residues. The V and J ends lost 6 bases and 4 bases, in that order; junction bases with no gene match: 11. CDR1 is MNHNS, CDR2 SASEGT, per germline. CDR3 residues: CASRRDSGAIYGYTF. The CDR3 bases are TGTGCCAGCAGACGGGACAGTGGGGCGATCTATGGCTACACCTTC.

The chain recombines TRBV18 with TRBJ2-7; TRBD1 aligns across 7 bases. The germline gives CDR1 KGHSH, CDR2 LQKENI. After removal of 6 bases from V and 0 bases from J, the junction contained 8 bases not matched to a gene. This CDR3 contains 15 residues. The CDR3 region has the DNA TGTGCCAGCTCCCCAGGACAGGCTAGCTCCTACGAGCAGTACTTC. Translating it yields CASSPGQASSYEQYF.

This sequence joins TRBV30 and TRBJ2-7, with 9 bases fitting TRBD1. Trimming took 4 bases from V and 9 from J; bases not matched to a gene: 31. This CDR3 is built from 20 residues. Per germline, CDR1 GTSNPN and CDR2 SVGIG (reference sequence). CDR3 nucleotides: TGTGCCTGGACCCCCACCGGGACAGGGTCATTCTCAACCTACGTTTCTGTGCAGTACTTC. Protein sequence: CAWTPTGTGSFSTYVSVQYF.

This sequence joins TRBV7-9 and TRBJ2-7; D uncertain. Germline V CDR1 and CDR2: SEHNR, FQNEAQ (reference sequence). V was clipped by 4 bases and J by 0 bases, with 10 bases between them. The CDR3 totals 14 residues. The CDR3 sequence is CASSSMTTSYEQYF. The CDR3 DNA reads as TGTGCCAGCAGCTCGATGACAACCTCCTACGAGCAGTACTTC.

As to this clone: Other DNA sequences from this sample encode an identical CDR3 as well. The genes are TRBV19 and TRBJ2-5, with 9 nucleotides matching TRBD1. The CDR3 has 13 residues. Per germline, CDR1 LNHDA and CDR2 SQIVND (reference sequence). The ends lost 6 bases at V and 4 bases at J; junction bases unmatched: 3. The CDR3: CASRQGAGETQYF. In nucleotides, the CDR3 is TGTGCCAGTAGACAGGGGGCCGGAGAGACCCAGTACTTC.

This sequence joins TRBV28 and TRBJ2-5, with TRBD1 matching over 10 bases. This CDR3 has 15 amino acids. The germline gives CDR1 MDHEN, CDR2 SYDVKM. The V and J ends lost 5 bases and 8 bases, in that order; junction bases with no gene match: 11. The DNA for the CDR3 is TGTGCCAGCAGTGCTACGACAGGGGGCATTGAAACCCAGTACTTC. Protein sequence: CASSATTGGIETQYF. Full variable domain (missing parts from reference TRBV28 and TRBJ2-5): DVKVTQSSRYLVKRTGEKVFLECVQDMDHENMFWYRQDPGLGLRLIYFSYDVKMKEKGDIPEGYSVSREKKERFSLILESASTNQTSMYLCASSATTGGIETQYFGPGTRLLVL.

This chain links TRBV27 with TRBJ2-1; TRBD2 is a possible D gene (6 bases). This CDR3 has 15 residues. V was pared by 5 bases and J by 4 bases, with 15 bases between. Germline lookup yields CDR1 MNHEY and CDR2 SMNVEV (reference sequence). For the CDR3, the DNA is TGTGCCAGCAGTCCAGGGTGGGAGGCTTACAATGAGCAGTTCTTC. This translates into CASSPGWEAYNEQFF.

The CDR3 nucleotides are TGCGCCAGCAGCTGGGGGACTAGCGGGAGAGTTGGGCATGAGCAGTTCTTC. Translating gives CASSWGTSGRVGHEQFF. The chain joins TRBV5-1 to TRBJ2-1; 14 positions match TRBD2. CDR1 is SGHRS, CDR2 YFSETQ, per germline. The J segment lost 8 bases and the V segment lost 3 bases, leaving 10 bases of the junction unmatched. The CDR3 extends over 17 amino acids.

This clone appeared once. The chain has TRBV6-1 and TRBJ1-2; D unclear. V gave up 2 bases and J gave up 4 bases, with 20 bases separating them. CDR3 length: 17 residues. Germline CDR1 reads MNHNS; CDR2 reads SASEGT. For the CDR3, the DNA is TGTGCCAGCAGTGAATGGTCGCGGGAGACCAACCCCTATGGCTACACCTTC. Translated, it gives CASSEWSRETNPYGYTF.

This CDR3 reads CASSPLAGGPGELFF. DNA of the CDR3: TGTGCCAGCAGCCCACTAGCGGGAGGCCCCGGGGAGCTGTTTTTT. The chain uses TRBV6-1 and TRBJ2-2, with 12 nucleotides matching TRBD2. Germline lookup yields CDR1 MNHNS and CDR2 SASEGT. CDR3 length: 15 residues. The junction had 5 bases not matched to a gene; V was cut back by 6 bases and J by 6 bases.

The rearrangement links TRBV6-6 to TRBJ2-6, with TRBD2 identical over 9 bases. V trimming: 5 bases; J trimming: 4 bases; junction bases outside the gene matches: 6. Germline assignment: CDR1 MNHNY and CDR2 SVGAGI (reference sequence). The CDR3 contains 16 residues. The CDR3 nucleotides are TGTGCCAGCAGTCGAGCGGGGGGAACCGGGGCCAACGTCCTGACTTTC. Amino acid sequence: CASSRAGGTGANVLTF.

The chain has TRBV28 and TRBJ1-5, with 8 positions matching TRBD1. V lost 1 base and J lost 7; bases outside the gene matches: 6. CDR3 length equals 15 residues. Germline CDR1 and CDR2: MDHEN and SYDVKM. The DNA for the CDR3 is TGTGCCAGCAGTTTATCAGGGGGCGCGGTGCAGCCCCAGCATTTT. This sequence encodes CASSLSGGAVQPQHF.

This chain uses TRBV28 with TRBJ1-6; 7 bases map to TRBD1. V gave up 6 bases and J gave up 9 bases; unmatched junction bases: 17. Germline values: CDR1 MDHEN, CDR2 SYDVKM. The CDR3 has 17 amino acids. CDR3 nucleotide sequence: TGTGCCAGCAGGGCCTTAAGCGGACAGGTCCAGAGTTCACCCCTCCACTTT. The encoded protein is CASRALSGQVQSSPLHF.

The chain uses TRBV6-1 and TRBJ1-5, with 10 positions matching TRBD1. The CDR3 runs 14 residues. J was trimmed by 10 bases and V by 7 bases; bases with no gene match: 10. Germline lookup yields CDR1 MNHNS and CDR2 SASEGT. CDR3 region: CASIRDRGPSPQHF. The CDR3 DNA reads as TGTGCCAGCATCCGGGACAGGGGACCCTCACCCCAGCATTTT.

CDR3 amino acids: CASSVSDRTNTEAFF. CDR3 in DNA: TGTGCCAGTAGTGTTTCGGACAGGACGAACACTGAAGCTTTCTTT. The rearrangement joins TRBV19 to TRBJ1-1; TRBD1 agrees at 7 bases. V was clipped by 5 bases and J by 1 base; unmatched bases: 7. The germline V gene encodes CDR1 LNHDA and CDR2 SQIVND (reference sequence). The CDR3 is 15 residues long.

Turning to this clone: The same CDR3 is also encoded by other DNA sequences in this sample. The chain joins TRBV30 to TRBJ2-7, with 9 bases that match TRBD1. The CDR3 has 14 residues. V shed 2 bases and J 4 bases; nucleotides not matched to a gene: 6. Per germline, CDR1 GTSNPN and CDR2 SVGIG (reference sequence). CDR3 in amino acids: CAWSTGTGSYEQYF. For the CDR3, the DNA is TGTGCCTGGAGTACCGGGACAGGGTCTTACGAGCAGTACTTC.

This clone was counted a single time. A junction boundary mismatches the germline segment, possibly from a read error. The chain recombines TRBV7-7 with TRBJ2-5, with TRBD2 matching 10 bases. Germline V gene sequence: CDR1 SSHAT, CDR2 FNYEAQ (reference sequence). The CDR3 sequence is 15 residues long. The CDR3 spells CASSFGLADRETQYF. The CDR3 DNA follows: TGTGCTAGCAGCTTCGGACTAGCGGACAGAGAGACCCAGTACTTC. Looking up the rest from reference TRBV7-7 and TRBJ2-5 gives the full variable domain: GAGVSQSPRYKVTKRGQDVTLRCDPISSHATLYWYQQALGQGPEFLTYFNYEAQPDKSGLPSDRFSAERPEGSISTLTIQRTEQRDSAMYRCASSFGLADRETQYFGPGTRLLVL.

The chain recombines TRBV5-4 with TRBJ1-3; perhaps TRBD1 as D (6 bases). Trimming stripped 0 bases from V and 2 bases from J, with 12 bases between. The CDR3 is 16 residues long. The germline V gene has CDR1 SGHNT and CDR2 YYREEE (reference sequence). CDR3: CASSLVSGTPGNTIYF. CDR3 nucleotides: TGTGCCAGCAGCTTGGTCTCCGGGACACCTGGAAACACCATATATTTT. The complete variable domain, with remaining parts taken from reference TRBV5-4 and TRBJ1-3, reads ETGVTQSPTHLIKTRGQQVTLRCSSQSGHNTVSWYQQALGQGPQFIFQYYREEENGRGNFPPRFSGLQFPNYSSELNVNALELDDSALYLCASSLVSGTPGNTIYFGEGSWLTVV.